Shown below are 27 T cell receptor beta chains from a single sample sequenced in a study of blood T cells in healthy people across ages. A second PCR of 7 to 11 cycles used a sample-barcoded 5' primer and a J-beta primer mix. Via MiXCR, TCRdb re-called the 5' RACE reads, giving one row per CDR3 protein. The sample shows about a million distinct CDR3 sequences, 35% to 40% of them seen only once. Material: blood. The source of these receptors is a man in his late teens or twenties in good health.

The rearrangement links TRBV2 to TRBJ2-1, with D uncertain. The CDR3 contains 16 residues. V shed 0 bases and J shed 5 bases, with 14 bases lying between them. The V gene's germline CDR1 is SNHLY and CDR2 FYNNEI. CDR3 coding DNA: TGTGCCAGCAGTGAAGCGTCCCCCAATTACGACAATGAGCAGTTCTTC. Its protein is CASSEASPNYDNEQFF.

This clonotype showed up just a few times. The chain uses TRBV9 and TRBJ1-1, with TRBD1 as a possible D gene (5 bases). CDR3 length equals 15 residues. CDR1 SGDLS and CDR2 YYNGEE come from the germline V gene. Trimming cost V 0 bases and J 1 base, with 10 bases left between them. The CDR3 sequence: CASSVEGAPNTEAFF. CDR3 bases: TGTGCCAGCAGCGTAGAAGGGGCTCCGAACACTGAAGCTTTCTTT.

This clonotype was counted only a few times. This sequence joins TRBV4-1 and TRBJ2-7; 8 positions match TRBD1. With V trimmed by 4 bases and J by 5 bases, 4 bases remained unmatched. CDR1 and CDR2 from the germline V gene are MGHRA and YSYEKL. The CDR3 totals 13 residues. The CDR3 spells CASSRQGTDEQYF. CDR3 in DNA: TGCGCCAGCAGCCGACAGGGGACCGACGAGCAGTACTTC.

V usage is TRBV4-2 and J usage is TRBJ2-5, with no clear D. The CDR3 length is 13 residues. V lost 4 bases to trimming and J lost 5 bases, with 11 bases between them. Germline CDR1 is LGHNA and CDR2 is YNFKEQ. CDR3 bases: TGTGCCAGCAGCCCGAGTTTGGGGGAGACCCAGTACTTC. It specifies CASSPSLGETQYF.

The chain links TRBV20-1 to TRBJ1-2, with a weak D call TRBD1 (5 bases). The CDR3 is 11 amino acids. Trimming removed 7 bases from V and 2 bases from J, with 8 bases in between. Germline V gene lookup returns CDR1 DFQATT and CDR2 SNEGSKA (reference sequence). The CDR3 loop reads CSGDPNYGYTF. The DNA of the CDR3 is TGCAGTGGGGACCCCAACTATGGCTACACCTTC.

In this sample, this clonotype turned up a few times. V and J are TRBV21-1 and TRBJ1-1; TRBD1 reflects the table's D call only, with no check against the DNA. TRBV21-1 is tagged as a pseudogene. The CDR3 runs to 19 residues. CDR3 sequence reads: CASSKAKLDRGPFWTEAFF. CDR3 DNA: TGTGCCAGCAGCAAAGCTAAGTTGGACAGGGGGCCTTTCTGGACTGAAGCTTTCTTT.

This clonotype came up once. Compared with germline, one end of the junction differs, possibly owing to a read error. The rearrangement uses TRBV14 and TRBJ1-1, with D uncertain. The CDR3 consists of 13 residues. Germline CDR1 reads SGHDN; CDR2 reads FVKESK. The CDR3 bases are TGTGCCAGCATCCAAGATATTATAGCTGAAGCTTTCTTT. It specifies CASIQDIIAEAFF.

The chain has TRBV5-1 and TRBJ2-2; D is unresolved. Germline V gene sequence: CDR1 SGHRS, CDR2 YFSETQ. Trimming cost V 2 bases and J 0 bases, with 8 bases left between them. The CDR3 has 15 amino acids. The CDR3 region has the DNA TGCGCCAGCAGCTTTTGGCAGTCGAACACCGGGGAGCTGTTTTTT. Protein sequence: CASSFWQSNTGELFF.

The chain recombines TRBV20-1 with TRBJ1-6, with D possibly being TRBD1 (5 bases). The CDR3 consists of 16 residues. V lost 5 bases and J 8 bases, leaving 22 bases between the germline ends. Germline CDR1 and CDR2: DFQATT and SNEGSKA (reference sequence). The CDR3 DNA reads as TGCAGTGCTGCCCCCCGGGGAGGTTTGGGGGATTCACCCCTCCACTTT. Protein sequence: CSAAPRGGLGDSPLHF.

V gene TRBV20-1 combines with J gene TRBJ1-1, with D perhaps matching TRBD1 (5 bases). The V end was cut by 6 bases, the J end by 0 bases, with 14 bases between. CDR1 and CDR2 (germline): DFQATT, SNEGSKA (reference sequence). The CDR3 is 14 amino acids. The chain's CDR3 is CSAGRDAMNTEAFF. CDR3 bases: TGCAGTGCAGGCCGGGACGCAATGAACACTGAAGCTTTCTTT.

The rearrangement uses TRBV7-9 and TRBJ1-1, with D unclear. Trimming left V 5 bases short and J 3 bases short, with 16 bases between. Germline V gene lookup returns CDR1 SEHNR and CDR2 FQNEAQ (reference sequence). This CDR3 contains 15 residues. CDR3: CASSDEPLWDTEAFF. In DNA form, the CDR3 reads TGTGCCAGCAGCGACGAACCCCTTTGGGACACTGAAGCTTTCTTT.

This clonotype was observed a handful of times. The genes are TRBV6-1 and TRBJ2-7, with 11 nucleotides matching TRBD2. Unmatched junction bases numbered 3, after V lost 5 bases and J lost 0 bases. Looked up from germline, CDR1 is MNHNS and CDR2 is SASEGT. This CDR3 has 15 residues. The DNA of the CDR3 is TGTGCCAGCAGTCCCACTAGCGGGAGCTCCTACGAGCAGTACTTC. It specifies CASSPTSGSSYEQYF.

The chain is built from TRBV4-3 and TRBJ1-2; D remains unclear. Germline CDR1 LGHNA, CDR2 YSLEER. This CDR3 is built from 15 residues. V lost 0 bases and J lost 4, with 12 bases in between. CDR3 residues: CASSQDRRTPYGYTF. CDR3 coding DNA: TGCGCCAGCAGCCAAGATCGACGGACCCCCTATGGCTACACCTTC.

The rearrangement links TRBV10-3 to TRBJ2-1; D is unclear. Germline V gene sequence: CDR1 ENHRY, CDR2 SYGVKD. The V gene lost 2 bases and the J gene lost 8 bases, with 16 bases spanning the gap. The CDR3 is 15 amino acids. The CDR3: CAISEEKDKGYEQFF. The CDR3 DNA is TGTGCCATCAGTGAGGAAAAGGATAAAGGTTATGAGCAGTTCTTC.

The V gene is TRBV9, the J gene TRBJ2-1, with D perhaps given as TRBD1 or TRBD2 (5 bases each). Germline V CDR1 and CDR2: SGDLS, YYNGEE. V shed 5 bases and J shed 4 bases, with 16 bases lying between them. The CDR3 totals 15 residues. CDR3 amino acids: CASSTPGPTYNEQFF. For the CDR3, the DNA is TGTGCCAGCAGTACCCCGGGGCCGACTTACAATGAGCAGTTCTTC.

The chain employs TRBV7-9 and TRBJ1-3; TRBD1 matches at 7 bases. V shed 6 bases, J shed 1 base, and the junction held 15 bases outside the gene matches. There are 18 residues in the CDR3. From germline, CDR1 is SEHNR and CDR2 FQNEAQ (reference sequence). CDR3 region: CASRTDSLGGASGNTIYF. DNA for the CDR3: TGTGCCAGCAGAACCGATTCCTTAGGGGGCGCATCTGGAAACACCATATATTTT.

The chain is built from TRBV29-1 and TRBJ2-1; perhaps TRBD2 as D (6 bases). Trimming shortened V by 6 bases and J by 9 bases, and 15 bases separated the two germline ends. Germline lookup yields CDR1 SQVTM and CDR2 ANQGSEA. The CDR3 spans 12 residues. The CDR3 spells CSVATRWGEQFF. Written as DNA, the CDR3 is TGCAGCGTCGCGACTAGGTGGGGTGAGCAGTTCTTC.

This clonotype was recorded a few times. It may be a read error: a sequence one base away is much more abundant. V is TRBV24-1 and J is TRBJ2-1, with 11 bases fitting TRBD2. The germline V gene has CDR1 KGHDR and CDR2 SFDVKD. The CDR3 length is 21 residues. The DNA of the CDR3 is TGTGACACCCTAGTGATTTTAAGACTAGCGGGGTCCTACCCCTCCTACAATGAGCAGTTCTTC. Its translation is CDTLVILRLAGSYPSYNEQFF.

The chain links TRBV20-1 to TRBJ1-5; 7 positions agree with TRBD1. The CDR3 is made up of 12 amino acids. Per germline, CDR1 DFQATT and CDR2 SNEGSKA (reference sequence). V gave up 3 bases and J gave up 7 bases; unmatched junction bases: 3. The CDR3 is CSARRTGQPQHF. CDR3 coding DNA: TGCAGTGCTAGGAGGACAGGACAGCCCCAGCATTTT.

This clonotype was seen more than once but under ten times. The genes are TRBV27 and TRBJ2-3; 13 bases fit TRBD2. The CDR3 length is 18 residues. V was clipped by 6 bases and J by 1 base; unmatched bases: 10. Germline-derived CDR1 and CDR2 are MNHEY and SMNVEV (reference sequence). The CDR3 DNA is TGTGCCAGCAGGCCCGGGACTAGCGGGGAACTAGGCACAGATACGCAGTATTTT. It encodes CASRPGTSGELGTDTQYF.

The CDR3 sequence: CASSDKYSNQPQHF. CDR3 sequence (DNA): TGTGCCAGCAGTGACAAATATAGCAATCAGCCCCAGCATTTT. The chain carries TRBV6-1 and TRBJ1-5, with unresolved D. V lost 3 bases, J lost 0 bases, and 6 bases lay in between. Germline values: CDR1 MNHNS, CDR2 SASEGT. This CDR3 has 14 amino acids.

The chain links TRBV28 to TRBJ2-7; 8 bases agree with TRBD1. Unmatched junction bases numbered 9, after V lost 6 bases and J lost 11 bases. The CDR3 loop spans 12 amino acids. Germline CDR1 is MDHEN and CDR2 is SYDVKM. Here the CDR3 reads CASSLNRDRKYF. The CDR3 coding sequence is TGTGCCAGCAGCTTGAACCGGGACAGGAAGTACTTC. Full variable domain (rest looked up from reference TRBV28 and TRBJ2-7): DVKVTQSSRYLVKRTGEKVFLECVQDMDHENMFWYRQDPGLGLRLIYFSYDVKMKEKGDIPEGYSVSREKKERFSLILESASTNQTSMYLCASSLNRDRKYFGPGTRLTVT.

The V call is TRBV2, the J call TRBJ1-1; 7 bases are a match to TRBD1. Germline trimming cut 2 bases from V and 9 bases from J; bases unmatched to any gene: 15. CDR1 and CDR2 from the germline V gene are SNHLY and FYNNEI. The CDR3 totals 16 residues. The CDR3 nucleotides read TGTGCCAGCAGTGAACCCTGGAGGGGGCTGGTTGAGCAAGCTTTCTTT. This codes for CASSEPWRGLVEQAFF.

About this clonotype: Since no conserved phenylalanine or tryptophan closes the CDR3, a read error is the likely cause. The chain links TRBV5-6 to TRBJ1-2, with no clear D. The CDR3 has 11 residues. Trimming removed 4 bases from V and 10 bases from J, with 11 bases in between. Germline CDR1 SGHDT, CDR2 YYEEEE. CDR3 DNA sequence: TGTGCCAGCAGCCAGAGATCGGACTACACCTCC. This encodes CASSQRSDYTS.

This clonotype was counted a single time. V and J are TRBV27 and TRBJ1-6; D possibly corresponds to TRBD1 (6 bases). V lost 3 bases and J 10 bases, leaving 16 bases between the germline ends. Germline V gene lookup returns CDR1 MNHEY and CDR2 SMNVEV (reference sequence). CDR3 length equals 15 residues. Written as DNA, the CDR3 is TGTGCCAGCAGTTTTGGTCAGGGGCTGATCTCACCCCTCCACTTT. It is translated as CASSFGQGLISPLHF.

In regard to this clonotype: A read error may be the cause here, since a much bigger clone is one base away. The gene calls are TRBV12-3 or TRBV12-4 and TRBJ2-3; 9 nucleotides agree with TRBD2. This CDR3 is 16 amino acids long. The chain's CDR3 is CASSPMTSGGTDTEYF. The CDR3, as DNA: TGTGCCAGCAGCCCGATGACTAGCGGAGGCACAGATACGGAGTATTTT.

The J gene is TRBJ1-2, the V gene TRBV6-2 or TRBV6-3; D remains unclear. CDR1 and CDR2 from the germline V gene are MNHEY and SVGEGT. The V gene lost 0 bases and the J gene lost 8 bases, with 7 bases spanning the gap. The CDR3 spans 12 residues. As DNA, the CDR3 is TGTGCCAGCAGTTACTCGAGACCCGGCTACACCTTC. It codes for CASSYSRPGYTF.